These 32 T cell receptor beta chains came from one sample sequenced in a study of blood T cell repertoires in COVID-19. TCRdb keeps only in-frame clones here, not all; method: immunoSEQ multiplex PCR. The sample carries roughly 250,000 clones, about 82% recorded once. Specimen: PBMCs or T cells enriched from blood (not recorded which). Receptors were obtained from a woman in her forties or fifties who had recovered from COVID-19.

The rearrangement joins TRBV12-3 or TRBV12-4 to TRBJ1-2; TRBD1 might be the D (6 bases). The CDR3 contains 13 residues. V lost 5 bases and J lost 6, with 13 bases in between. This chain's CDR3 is CASSGGTGDGYTF. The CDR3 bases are TGTGCCAGCAGTGGGGGCACGGGCGATGGCTACACCTTC.

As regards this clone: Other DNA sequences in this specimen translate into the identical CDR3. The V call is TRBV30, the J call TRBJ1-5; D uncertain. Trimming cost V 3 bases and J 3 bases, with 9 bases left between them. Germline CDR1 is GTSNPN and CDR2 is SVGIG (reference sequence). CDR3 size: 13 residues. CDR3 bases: TGTGCCTGGAGCGGAGGATCCAATCAGCCCCAGCATTTT. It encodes CAWSGGSNQPQHF.

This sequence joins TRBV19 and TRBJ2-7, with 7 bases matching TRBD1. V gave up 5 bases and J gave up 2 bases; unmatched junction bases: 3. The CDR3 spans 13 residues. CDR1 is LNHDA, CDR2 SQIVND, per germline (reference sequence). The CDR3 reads CASSFGQAYEQYF. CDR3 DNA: TGTGCCAGTAGTTTCGGACAGGCCTACGAGCAGTACTTC.

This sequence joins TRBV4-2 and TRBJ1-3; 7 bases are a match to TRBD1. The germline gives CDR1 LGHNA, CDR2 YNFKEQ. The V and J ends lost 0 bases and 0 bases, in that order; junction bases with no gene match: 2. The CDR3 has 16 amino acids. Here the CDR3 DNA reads TGTGCCAGCAGCCAAGAAAGGGGGCTCTCTGGAAACACCATATATTTT. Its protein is CASSQERGLSGNTIYF.

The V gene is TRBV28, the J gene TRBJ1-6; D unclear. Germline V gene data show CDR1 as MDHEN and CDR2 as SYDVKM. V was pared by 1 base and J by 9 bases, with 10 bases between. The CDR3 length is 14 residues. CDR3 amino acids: CASSLFFPSSPLHF. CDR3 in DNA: TGTGCCAGCAGTTTATTTTTCCCCAGTTCACCCCTCCACTTT.

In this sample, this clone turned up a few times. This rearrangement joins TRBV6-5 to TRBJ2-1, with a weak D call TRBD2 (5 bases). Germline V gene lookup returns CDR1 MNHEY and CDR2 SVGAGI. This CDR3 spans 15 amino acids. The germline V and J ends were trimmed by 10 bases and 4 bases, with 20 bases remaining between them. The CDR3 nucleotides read TGTGCCACCCGGGAAGGTCCCGCACCTTACAATGAGCAGTTCTTC. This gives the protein CATREGPAPYNEQFF.

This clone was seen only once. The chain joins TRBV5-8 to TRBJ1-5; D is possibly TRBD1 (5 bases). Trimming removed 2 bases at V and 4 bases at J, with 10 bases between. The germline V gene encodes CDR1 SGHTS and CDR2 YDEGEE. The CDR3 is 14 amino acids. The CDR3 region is CASSLFPGNQPQHF. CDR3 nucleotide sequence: TGTGCCAGCAGCTTATTCCCAGGGAATCAGCCCCAGCATTTT.

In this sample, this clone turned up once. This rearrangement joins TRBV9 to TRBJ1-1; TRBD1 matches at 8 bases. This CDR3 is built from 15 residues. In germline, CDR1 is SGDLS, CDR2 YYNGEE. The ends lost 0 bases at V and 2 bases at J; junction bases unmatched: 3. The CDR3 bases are TGTGCCAGCAGCGTAGATGGACAGGGTAACACTGAAGCTTTCTTT. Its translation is CASSVDGQGNTEAFF. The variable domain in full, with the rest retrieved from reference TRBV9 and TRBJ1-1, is DSGVTQTPKHLITATGQRVTLRCSPRSGDLSVYWYQQSLDQGLQFLIQYYNGEERAKGNILERFSAQQFPDLHSELNLSSLELGDSALYFCASSVDGQGNTEAFFGQGTRLTVV.

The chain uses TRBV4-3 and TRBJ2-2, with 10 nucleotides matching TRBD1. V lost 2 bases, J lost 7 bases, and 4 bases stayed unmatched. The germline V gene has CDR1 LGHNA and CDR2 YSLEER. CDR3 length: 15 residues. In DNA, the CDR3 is TGCGCCAGCAGCCAAAGGACAGGGGGGAACGGGGAGCTGTTTTTT. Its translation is CASSQRTGGNGELFF.

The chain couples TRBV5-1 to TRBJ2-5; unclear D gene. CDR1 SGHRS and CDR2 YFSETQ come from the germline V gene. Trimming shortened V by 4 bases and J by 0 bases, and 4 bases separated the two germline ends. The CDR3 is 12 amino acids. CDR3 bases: TGCGCCAGCAGCCCTGACCAAGAGACCCAGTACTTC. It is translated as CASSPDQETQYF.

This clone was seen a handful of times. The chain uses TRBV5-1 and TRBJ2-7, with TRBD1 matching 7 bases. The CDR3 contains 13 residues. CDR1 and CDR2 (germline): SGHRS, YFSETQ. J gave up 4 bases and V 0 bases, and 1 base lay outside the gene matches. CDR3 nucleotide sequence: TGCGCCAGCAGCTTGGGGGACAGATACGAGCAGTACTTC. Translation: CASSLGDRYEQYF.

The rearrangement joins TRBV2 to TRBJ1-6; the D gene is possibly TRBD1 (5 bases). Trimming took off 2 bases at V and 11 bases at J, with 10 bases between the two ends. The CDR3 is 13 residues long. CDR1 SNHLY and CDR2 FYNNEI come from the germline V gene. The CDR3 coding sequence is TGTGCCAGCAGTGAACAGGGTTTGGCACCCCTCCACTTT. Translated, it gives CASSEQGLAPLHF.

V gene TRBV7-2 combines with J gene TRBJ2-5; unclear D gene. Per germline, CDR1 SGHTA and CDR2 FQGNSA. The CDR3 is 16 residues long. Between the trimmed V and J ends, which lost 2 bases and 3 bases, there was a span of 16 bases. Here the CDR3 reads CASSLPYYGSKETQYF. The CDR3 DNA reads TGTGCCAGCAGCTTACCTTATTATGGCTCAAAAGAGACCCAGTACTTC. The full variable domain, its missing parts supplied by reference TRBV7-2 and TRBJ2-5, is GAGVSQSPSNKVTEKGKDVELRCDPISGHTALYWYRQSLGQGLEFLIYFQGNSAPDKSGLPSDRFSAERTGGSVSTLTIQRTQQEDSAVYLCASSLPYYGSKETQYFGPGTRLLVL.

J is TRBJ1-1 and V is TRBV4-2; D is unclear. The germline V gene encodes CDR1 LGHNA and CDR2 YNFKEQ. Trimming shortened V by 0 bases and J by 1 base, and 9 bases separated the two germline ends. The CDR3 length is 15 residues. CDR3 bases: TGTGCCAGCAGCCAAGATATGCGGGGGAACACTGAAGCTTTCTTT. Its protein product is CASSQDMRGNTEAFF.

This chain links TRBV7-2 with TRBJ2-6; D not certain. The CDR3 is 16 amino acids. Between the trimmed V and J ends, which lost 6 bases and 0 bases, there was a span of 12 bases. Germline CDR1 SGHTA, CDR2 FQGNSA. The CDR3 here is CASRPTISSGANVLTF. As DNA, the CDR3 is TGTGCCAGCAGACCTACTATCAGCTCTGGGGCCAACGTCCTGACTTTC.

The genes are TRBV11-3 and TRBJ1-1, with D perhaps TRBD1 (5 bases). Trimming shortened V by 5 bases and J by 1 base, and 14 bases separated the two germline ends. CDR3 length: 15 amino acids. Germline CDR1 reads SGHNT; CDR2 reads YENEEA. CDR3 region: CASSRSQGKNTEAFF. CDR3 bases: TGTGCCAGCAGCCGTAGCCAGGGAAAGAACACTGAAGCTTTCTTT.

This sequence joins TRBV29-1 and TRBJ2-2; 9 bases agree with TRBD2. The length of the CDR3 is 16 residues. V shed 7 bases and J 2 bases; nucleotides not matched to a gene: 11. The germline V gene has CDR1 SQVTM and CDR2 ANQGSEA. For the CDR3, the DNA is TGCAGCGCCCGGGGCGGGGGGGCGCTTAACACCGGGGAGCTGTTTTTT. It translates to CSARGGGALNTGELFF.

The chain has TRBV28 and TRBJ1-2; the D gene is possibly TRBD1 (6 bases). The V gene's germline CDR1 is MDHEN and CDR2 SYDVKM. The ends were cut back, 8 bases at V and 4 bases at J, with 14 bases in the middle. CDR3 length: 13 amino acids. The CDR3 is CASHYLGAYGYTF. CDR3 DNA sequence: TGTGCCAGCCACTATTTGGGGGCCTATGGCTACACCTTC.

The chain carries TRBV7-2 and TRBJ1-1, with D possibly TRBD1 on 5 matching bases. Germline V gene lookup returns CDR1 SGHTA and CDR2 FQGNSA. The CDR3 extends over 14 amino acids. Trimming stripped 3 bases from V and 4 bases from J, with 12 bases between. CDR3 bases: TGTGCCAGCAGCTTGGGGGGGTTTGTCACTGAAGCTTTCTTT. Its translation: CASSLGGFVTEAFF.

The CDR3 coding sequence is TGTGCCAGCAGCACCCGGACAGGGGACGAAAAACTGTTTTTT. Its translation is CASSTRTGDEKLFF. This chain uses TRBV7-8 with TRBJ1-4; 9 bases align to TRBD1. The J segment lost 8 bases and the V segment lost 5 bases, leaving 6 bases of the junction unmatched. The CDR3 runs to 14 residues. Germline V CDR1 and CDR2: SGHVS, FQNEAQ.

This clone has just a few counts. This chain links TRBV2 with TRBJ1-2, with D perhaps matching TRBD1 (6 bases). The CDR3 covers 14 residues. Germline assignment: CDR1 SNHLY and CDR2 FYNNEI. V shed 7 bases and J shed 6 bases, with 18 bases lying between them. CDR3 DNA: TGTGCCAGCACTTTCTTACTACAGGGAAATGGCTACACCTTC. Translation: CASTFLLQGNGYTF.

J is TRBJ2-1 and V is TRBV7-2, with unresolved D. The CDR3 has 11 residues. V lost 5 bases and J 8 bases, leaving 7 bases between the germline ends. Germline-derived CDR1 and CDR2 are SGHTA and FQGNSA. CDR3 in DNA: TGTGCCAGCAGCCCCGGTTATGAGCAGTTCTTC. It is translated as CASSPGYEQFF.

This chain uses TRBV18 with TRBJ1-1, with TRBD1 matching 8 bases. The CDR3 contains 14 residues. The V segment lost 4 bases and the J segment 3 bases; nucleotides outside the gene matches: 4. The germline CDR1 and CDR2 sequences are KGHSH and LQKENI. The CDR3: CASSQETGDTEAFF. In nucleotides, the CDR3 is TGTGCCAGCTCACAAGAGACAGGGGACACTGAAGCTTTCTTT.

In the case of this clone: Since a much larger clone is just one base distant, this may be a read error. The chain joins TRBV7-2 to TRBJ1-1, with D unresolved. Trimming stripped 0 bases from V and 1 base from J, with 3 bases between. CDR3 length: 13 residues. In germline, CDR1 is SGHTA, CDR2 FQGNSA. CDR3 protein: CASSLAGNTEAFF. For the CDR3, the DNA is TGTGCCAGCAGCTTAGCCGGGAACACTGAAGCTTTCTTT.

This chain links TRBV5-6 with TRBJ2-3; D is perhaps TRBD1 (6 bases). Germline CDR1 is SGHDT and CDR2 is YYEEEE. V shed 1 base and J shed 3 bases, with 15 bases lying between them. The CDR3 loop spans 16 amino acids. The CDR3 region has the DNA TGTGCCAGCAGCTTGATGGGGGCTAGGGTGACAGATACGCAGTATTTT. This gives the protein CASSLMGARVTDTQYF.

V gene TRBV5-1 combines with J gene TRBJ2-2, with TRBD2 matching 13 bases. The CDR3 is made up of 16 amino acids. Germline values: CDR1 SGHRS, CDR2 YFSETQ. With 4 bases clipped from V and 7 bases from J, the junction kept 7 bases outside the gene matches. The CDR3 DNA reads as TGCGCCAGCAGCCGACTAGCGGGAGGTCTGAGCGGGGAGCTGTTTTTT. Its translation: CASSRLAGGLSGELFF.

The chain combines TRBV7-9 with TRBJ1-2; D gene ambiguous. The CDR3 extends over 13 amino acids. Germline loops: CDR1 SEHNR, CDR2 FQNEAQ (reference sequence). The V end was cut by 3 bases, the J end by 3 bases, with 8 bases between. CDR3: CASSFDIDYGYTF. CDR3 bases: TGTGCCAGCAGCTTTGACATAGACTATGGCTACACCTTC.

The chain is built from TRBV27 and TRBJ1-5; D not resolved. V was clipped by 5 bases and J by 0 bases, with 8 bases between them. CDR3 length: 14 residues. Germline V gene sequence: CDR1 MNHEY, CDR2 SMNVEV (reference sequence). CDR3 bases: TGTGCCAGCAGTCCGTCCTTTAGCAATCAGCCCCAGCATTTT. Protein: CASSPSFSNQPQHF.

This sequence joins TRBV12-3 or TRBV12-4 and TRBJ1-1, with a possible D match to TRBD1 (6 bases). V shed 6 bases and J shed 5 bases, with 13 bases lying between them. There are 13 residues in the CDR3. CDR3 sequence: CASSQGRRTEAFF. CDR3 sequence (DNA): TGTGCCAGCAGCCAGGGGCGGCGAACTGAAGCTTTCTTT.

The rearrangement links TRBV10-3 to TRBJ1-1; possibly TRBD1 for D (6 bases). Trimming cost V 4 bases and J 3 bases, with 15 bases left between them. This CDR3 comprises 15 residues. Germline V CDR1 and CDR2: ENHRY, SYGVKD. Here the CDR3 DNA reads TGTGCCATCAGTGGAAAACAGGGACGGGACACTGAAGCTTTCTTT. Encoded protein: CAISGKQGRDTEAFF.

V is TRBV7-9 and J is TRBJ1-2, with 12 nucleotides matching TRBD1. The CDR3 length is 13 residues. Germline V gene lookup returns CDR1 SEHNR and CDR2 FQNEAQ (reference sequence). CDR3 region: CAAGTGGFIGYTF. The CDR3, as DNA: TGTGCAGCCGGGACAGGGGGCTTCATTGGCTACACCTTC.

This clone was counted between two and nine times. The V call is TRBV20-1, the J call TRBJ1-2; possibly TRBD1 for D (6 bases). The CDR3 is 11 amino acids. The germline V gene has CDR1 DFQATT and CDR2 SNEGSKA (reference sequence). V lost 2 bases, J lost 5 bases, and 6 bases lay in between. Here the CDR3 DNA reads TGCAGTGCTAGACAGGGGTATGGCTACACCTTC. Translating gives CSARQGYGYTF.